Listed here are 22 T cell receptor beta chains from one sample, sequenced in a study of shared clonotypes between healthy human individuals (dated by TCRdb to the early 2020s). The receptor library was made with the immunoSEQ multiplex PCR assay. TCRdb retrieved this table from immuneACCESS and kept in-frame rearrangements only. Not all clones are present; in checked studies, unresolved V genes account for under half, and no reason is known for the remainder. The sample table holds approximately 98,000 clones, of which 55% to 70% were seen once. The ten top clones hold more than 20% of the sample. Sequences were obtained from memory CD8+ T cells sorted from blood. The cell subset or site label for this specimen denotes: CD45RO+ cells pooled with CCR7-negative TemRA cells. Receptors were obtained from a woman between 25 and 40 years old in good health.

The gene calls are TRBV11-1 and TRBJ1-2; a possible D gene is TRBD1 (6 bases). Germline-derived CDR1 and CDR2 are SGHAT and FQDESV (reference sequence). The germline V and J ends were trimmed by 5 bases and 8 bases, with 21 bases remaining between them. The CDR3 totals 15 residues. CDR3 protein: CASSPGLTGFRGYTF. In nucleotides, the CDR3 is TGTGCCAGCAGCCCCGGGTTAACAGGGTTCCGGGGCTACACCTTC.

This clone was counted a few times. This rearrangement joins TRBV5-1 to TRBJ2-1; D possibly matches TRBD1 or TRBD2 (5 bases each). CDR1 and CDR2 from the germline V gene are SGHRS and YFSETQ. Trimming took off 4 bases at V and 3 bases at J, with 17 bases between the two ends. The CDR3 loop spans 16 amino acids. Here the CDR3 DNA reads TGCGCCAGCAGCGGAGGAACCGGGACGAGCTACAATGAGCAGTTCTTC. It yields the protein CASSGGTGTSYNEQFF.

Comments on this clone: Given a much more abundant clone one base away, this may be a read error. The V gene is TRBV9, the J gene TRBJ2-2, with a possible D match to TRBD1 (6 bases). Germline V gene sequence: CDR1 SGDLS, CDR2 YYNGEE. CDR3 length: 18 amino acids. V lost 3 bases and J lost 4, with 22 bases in between. CDR3 region: CASSAAYPGQLVTGELFF. The CDR3 DNA reads TGTGCCAGCAGCGCAGCCTACCCCGGACAGCTAGTCACCGGGGAGCTGTTTTTT.

This clone showed up just a few times. A far larger clone differs by one base, so this is likely a read error. This chain links TRBV6-4 with TRBJ1-5; maybe TRBD1 (5 bases). Germline CDR1 MRHNA, CDR2 SNTAGT. V gave up 5 bases and J gave up 1 base, with 6 bases separating them. The CDR3 has 13 amino acids. The CDR3 here is CASSSGSNQPQHF. In nucleotides, the CDR3 is TGTGCCAGCAGTTCAGGGAGCAATCAGCCCCAGCATTTT.

The CDR3 protein is CASSVGGSYEQYF. The CDR3 region has the DNA TGCGCCAGCAGTGTGGGCGGGAGTTACGAGCAGTACTTC. The chain links TRBV10-1 to TRBJ2-7; 7 nucleotides agree with TRBD2. Germline loops: CDR1 WNHNN, CDR2 SYGVQD (reference sequence). The J segment lost 4 bases and the V segment lost 4 bases, leaving 4 bases of the junction unmatched. The length of the CDR3 is 13 residues.

This chain uses TRBV27 with TRBJ2-7; 9 bases line up with TRBD1. With V trimmed by 4 bases and J by 4 bases, 8 bases remained unmatched. The CDR3 consists of 15 residues. Germline assignment: CDR1 MNHEY and CDR2 SMNVEV (reference sequence). CDR3 DNA: TGTGCCAGCAGTTACTCGACAGGGGGTCCTTACGAGCAGTACTTC. Amino acids: CASSYSTGGPYEQYF.

The sample holds a few counts of this clone. The rearrangement links TRBV6-4 to TRBJ2-1; weak D call: TRBD2 (6 bases). The CDR3 sequence is 15 residues long. CDR1 is MRHNA and CDR2 is SNTAGT in the germline V gene. Deletions cut 2 bases from V and 0 bases from J, with 8 bases between. As DNA, the CDR3 is TGTGCCAGCAGTGACGGGGGAGGCTCCTACAATGAGCAGTTCTTC. Residues: CASSDGGGSYNEQFF.

This clone was observed once. The V call is TRBV16, the J call TRBJ2-7; D is unresolved. Germline V gene lookup returns CDR1 KGHSY and CDR2 FQNENV. V gave up 3 bases and J gave up 3 bases, with 6 bases separating them. CDR3 length equals 12 residues. Here the CDR3 DNA reads TGTGCCAGCAGCCAGTCGGACTACGAGCAGTACTTC. Its translation: CASSQSDYEQYF.

The genes are TRBV7-7 and TRBJ2-6, with unresolved D. Germline V gives CDR1 SSHAT, CDR2 FNYEAQ (reference sequence). The CDR3 spans 18 residues. Trimming took off 4 bases at V and 5 bases at J, with 21 bases between the two ends. The CDR3, as DNA: TGTGCCAGCAGCTCCCATCCAGTGCCACAAAGTCGGGCCAACGTCCTGACTTTC. Amino acids: CASSSHPVPQSRANVLTF.

The chain couples TRBV5-4 to TRBJ2-7; no definite D call. With 4 bases removed from V and 6 bases from J, the gap between germline ends came to 20 bases. Germline V gene lookup returns CDR1 SGHNT and CDR2 YYREEE (reference sequence). This CDR3 is built from 15 residues. In DNA, the CDR3 is TGTGCCAGCAGCGGAAGGTCATGGTCTAGGACCGAGCAGTACTTC. This encodes CASSGRSWSRTEQYF. The full variable domain, in which reference TRBV5-4 and TRBJ2-7 provide the parts outside the CDR3, is ETGVTQSPTHLIKTRGQQVTLRCSSQSGHNTVSWYQQALGQGPQFIFQYYREEENGRGNFPPRFSGLQFPNYSSELNVNALELDDSALYLCASSGRSWSRTEQYFGPGTRLTVT.

The chain joins TRBV7-9 to TRBJ2-2; D may correspond to TRBD1 or TRBD2 (6 bases each). The CDR3 extends over 15 amino acids. Germline loops: CDR1 SEHNR, CDR2 FQNEAQ (reference sequence). V dropped 3 bases and J dropped 0 bases, with 8 bases sitting between them. CDR3 sequence: CASSLGGSNTGELFF. The DNA of the CDR3 is TGTGCCAGCAGCTTGGGGGGCTCGAACACCGGGGAGCTGTTTTTT.

The chain employs TRBV28 and TRBJ2-7; either TRBD1 or TRBD2 may fit D (5 bases each). From germline, CDR1 is MDHEN and CDR2 SYDVKM. V was pared by 5 bases and J by 2 bases, with 10 bases between. This CDR3 spans 13 amino acids. CDR3 bases: TGTGCCAGCAGTGGCCGGGACCCCTACGAGCAGTACTTC. Protein sequence: CASSGRDPYEQYF.

The chain recombines TRBV28 with TRBJ2-3; 7 bases line up with TRBD1. CDR1 MDHEN and CDR2 SYDVKM come from the germline V gene. The CDR3 covers 13 residues. The V segment lost 5 bases and the J segment 6 bases; nucleotides outside the gene matches: 5. The CDR3 DNA follows: TGTGCCAGCAGTAGAGGGACAGCTGATACGCAGTATTTT. Translated: CASSRGTADTQYF.

The rearrangement joins TRBV30 to TRBJ1-1; D remains ambiguous. The CDR3 is 13 amino acids. V gave up 2 bases and J gave up 3 bases, with 10 bases separating them. Germline CDR1 and CDR2: GTSNPN and SVGIG (reference sequence). DNA for the CDR3: TGTGCCTGGAGTAGGGTGAGGCACACTGAAGCTTTCTTT. This encodes CAWSRVRHTEAFF.

At least ten counts were recorded for this clone. The chain has TRBV19 and TRBJ2-1; 8 bases line up with TRBD2. V lost 3 bases to trimming and J lost 6 bases; unmatched junction nucleotides: 19. The CDR3 covers 19 residues. Germline values: CDR1 LNHDA, CDR2 SQIVND (reference sequence). The CDR3 region is CASSIDSASGPFFINEQFF. The CDR3 coding sequence is TGTGCCAGTAGTATTGATAGCGCTAGCGGGCCTTTTTTTATCAATGAGCAGTTCTTC.

This clone showed up just once. The CDR3: CASSLDSGMGSEQYF. In nucleotides, the CDR3 is TGCGCCAGCAGCTTGGATTCCGGGATGGGAAGCGAGCAGTACTTC. J is TRBJ2-7 and V is TRBV5-1; the D gene is possibly TRBD2 (5 bases). This CDR3 is 15 amino acids long. Germline lookup yields CDR1 SGHRS and CDR2 YFSETQ. V gave up 0 bases and J gave up 6 bases, with 16 bases separating them.

The V gene is TRBV28, the J gene TRBJ1-4, with a tentative D call TRBD1 (6 bases). CDR1 MDHEN and CDR2 SYDVKM come from the germline V gene. V was cut by 7 bases and J by 8 bases, with 17 bases left in between. The CDR3 covers 14 residues. The CDR3 bases are TGTGCCAGCAACGAGTACAGGGTACGGGAAAAACTGTTTTTT. This codes for CASNEYRVREKLFF.

V gene TRBV5-4 combines with J gene TRBJ2-1; D is perhaps TRBD2 (5 bases). Germline-derived CDR1 and CDR2 are SGHNT and YYREEE (reference sequence). The CDR3 consists of 14 residues. V lost 0 bases, J lost 9 bases, and 13 bases lay in between. The chain's CDR3 is CASSLGSQGGEQFF. The CDR3 region has the DNA TGTGCCAGCAGCTTGGGGAGTCAAGGAGGTGAGCAGTTCTTC.

This clone was counted only a few times. The rearrangement joins TRBV9 to TRBJ2-5, with 8 bases that match TRBD1. V dropped 3 bases and J dropped 4; count of bases not matched to a gene: 11. CDR3 length equals 16 residues. Germline V gives CDR1 SGDLS, CDR2 YYNGEE. The CDR3 sequence: CASSGETGALAETQYF. The DNA for the CDR3 is TGTGCCAGCAGCGGCGAGACAGGGGCTCTGGCAGAGACCCAGTACTTC.

The V and J genes are TRBV5-4 and TRBJ2-3; TRBD2 matches at 14 bases. There are 17 residues in the CDR3. V trimming: 3 bases; J trimming: 3 bases; junction bases outside the gene matches: 6. CDR1 and CDR2 from the germline V gene are SGHNT and YYREEE (reference sequence). The CDR3 region has the DNA TGTGCCAGCAGCTGGGGGACTAGCGGGAGTTTGACAGATACGCAGTATTTT. Translating it yields CASSWGTSGSLTDTQYF. The whole variable domain, remainder taken from reference TRBV5-4 and TRBJ2-3, is ETGVTQSPTHLIKTRGQQVTLRCSSQSGHNTVSWYQQALGQGPQFIFQYYREEENGRGNFPPRFSGLQFPNYSSELNVNALELDDSALYLCASSWGTSGSLTDTQYFGPGTRLTVL.

The chain employs TRBV29-1 and TRBJ2-5; TRBD2 matches 12 bases. The end of the DNA fits TRBJ2-7 better, so the J call may be wrong. The length of the CDR3 is 15 residues. CDR1 is SQVTM, CDR2 ANQGSEA, per germline. The CDR3 nucleotides are TGCAGCGTTGACCTACTAGCGGGAGGATCCTACGAGCAGTACTTC. Protein sequence: CSVDLLAGGSYEQYF.

The chain combines TRBV27 with TRBJ2-7; 7 bases are a match to TRBD2. CDR1 is MNHEY, CDR2 SMNVEV, per germline (reference sequence). CDR3 length: 14 amino acids. V shed 3 bases, J shed 5 bases, and the junction held 7 bases outside the gene matches. CDR3 DNA sequence: TGTGCCAGCAGTTTTTTTTCGGGAGGTAACGAGCAGTACTTC. Its translation is CASSFFSGGNEQYF.